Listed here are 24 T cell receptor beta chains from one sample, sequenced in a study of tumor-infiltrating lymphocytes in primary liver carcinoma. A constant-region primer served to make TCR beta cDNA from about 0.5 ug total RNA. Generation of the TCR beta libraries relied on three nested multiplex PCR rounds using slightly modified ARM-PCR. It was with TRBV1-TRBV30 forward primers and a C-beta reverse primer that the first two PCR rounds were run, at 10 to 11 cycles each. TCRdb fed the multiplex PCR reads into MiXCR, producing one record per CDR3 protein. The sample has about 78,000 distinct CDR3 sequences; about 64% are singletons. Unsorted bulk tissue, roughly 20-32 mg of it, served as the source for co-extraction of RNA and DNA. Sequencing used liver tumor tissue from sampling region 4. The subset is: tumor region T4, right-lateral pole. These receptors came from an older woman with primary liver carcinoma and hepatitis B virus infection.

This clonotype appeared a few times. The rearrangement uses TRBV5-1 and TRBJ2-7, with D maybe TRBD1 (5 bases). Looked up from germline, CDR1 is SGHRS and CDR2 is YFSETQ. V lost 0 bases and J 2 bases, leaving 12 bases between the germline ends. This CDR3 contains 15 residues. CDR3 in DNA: TGCGCCAGCAGCTTGGGTGTTTCAGGGACCTACGAGCAGTACTTC. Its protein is CASSLGVSGTYEQYF. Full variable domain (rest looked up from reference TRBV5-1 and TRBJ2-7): KAGVTQTPRYLIKTRGQQVTLSCSPISGHRSVSWYQQTPGQGLQFLFEYFSETQRNKGNFPGRFSGRQFSNSRSEMNVSTLELGDSALYLCASSLGVSGTYEQYFGPGTRLTVT.

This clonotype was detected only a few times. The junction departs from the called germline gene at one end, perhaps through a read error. The CDR3 DNA reads TGTGCCGGCAGCGCGGCGGCAGGAGGGTACTACGAACAGTACTTC. Protein: CAGSAAAGGYYEQYF. The V call is TRBV6-5, the J call TRBJ2-7; tentative D call: TRBD2 (6 bases). Germline V gene lookup returns CDR1 MNHEY and CDR2 SVGAGI. CDR3 length equals 15 residues.

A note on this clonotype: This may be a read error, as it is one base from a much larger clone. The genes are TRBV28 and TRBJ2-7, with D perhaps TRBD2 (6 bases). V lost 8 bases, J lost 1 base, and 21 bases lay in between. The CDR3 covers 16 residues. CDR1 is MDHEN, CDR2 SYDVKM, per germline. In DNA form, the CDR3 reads TGTGCCAGCCTCCCACATGGGGCGGGAACGTCCTACGAGCAGTACTTC. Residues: CASLPHGAGTSYEQYF.

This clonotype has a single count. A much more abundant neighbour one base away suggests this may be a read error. The CDR3: CANSTDRNTEAFF. DNA for the CDR3: TGCGCCAACAGCACCGACAGGAACACTGAAGCTTTCTTT. The V and J genes are TRBV5-1 and TRBJ1-1, with D perhaps TRBD1 (5 bases). The CDR3 runs to 13 residues. Germline V gene lookup returns CDR1 SGHRS and CDR2 YFSETQ.

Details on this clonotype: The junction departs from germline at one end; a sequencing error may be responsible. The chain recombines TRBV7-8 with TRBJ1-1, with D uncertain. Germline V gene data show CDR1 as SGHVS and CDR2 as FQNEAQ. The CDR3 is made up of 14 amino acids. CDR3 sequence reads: CTSSLRGGNTEAIF. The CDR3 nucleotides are TGTACCAGCAGCTTGCGGGGTGGGAACACTGAAGCTATCTTT.

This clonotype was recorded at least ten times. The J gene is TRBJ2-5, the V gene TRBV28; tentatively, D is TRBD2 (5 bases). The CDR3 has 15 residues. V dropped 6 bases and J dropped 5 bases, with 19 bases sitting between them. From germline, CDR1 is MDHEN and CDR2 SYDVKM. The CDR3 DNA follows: TGTGCCAGCAGCCCGTGGGGAGTCTTAGTGGAGACCCAGTACTTC. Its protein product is CASSPWGVLVETQYF.

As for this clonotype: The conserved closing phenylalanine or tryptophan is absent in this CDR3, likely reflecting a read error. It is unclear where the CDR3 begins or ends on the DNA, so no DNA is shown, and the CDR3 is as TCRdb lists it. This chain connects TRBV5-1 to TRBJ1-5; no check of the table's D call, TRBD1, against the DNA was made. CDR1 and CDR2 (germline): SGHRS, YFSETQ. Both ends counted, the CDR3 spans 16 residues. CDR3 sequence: CASSPGTGGQNQPQHI.

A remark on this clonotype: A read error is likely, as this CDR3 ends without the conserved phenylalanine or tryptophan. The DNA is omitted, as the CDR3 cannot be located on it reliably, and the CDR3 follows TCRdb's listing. CDR3 residues: CASSPPQGPTGEMFS. This sequence joins TRBV11-2 and TRBJ2-2; the table assigns TRBD2, which was not confirmed against the DNA. The CDR3 totals 15 residues, both ends included. From germline, CDR1 is SGHAT and CDR2 FQNNGV.

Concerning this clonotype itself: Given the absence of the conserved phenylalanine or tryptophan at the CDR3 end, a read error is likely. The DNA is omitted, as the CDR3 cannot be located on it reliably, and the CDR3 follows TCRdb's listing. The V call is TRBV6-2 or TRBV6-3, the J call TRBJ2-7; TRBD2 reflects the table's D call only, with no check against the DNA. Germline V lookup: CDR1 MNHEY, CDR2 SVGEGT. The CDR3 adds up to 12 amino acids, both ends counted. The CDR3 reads CASGRPSYEQYI.

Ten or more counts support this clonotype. In nucleotides, the CDR3 is TGCGCCAGCAGCTCGGACAGCTCCTACAATGAGCAGTTCTTC. The encoded protein is CASSSDSSYNEQFF. This chain links TRBV5-1 with TRBJ2-1, with a tentative D call TRBD1 (6 bases). CDR3 length: 14 amino acids. The ends were cut back, 3 bases at V and 0 bases at J, with 7 bases in the middle. Germline loops: CDR1 SGHRS, CDR2 YFSETQ.

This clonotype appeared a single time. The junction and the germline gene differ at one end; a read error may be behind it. CDR3 protein: CTSSDRANVLTF. Here the CDR3 DNA reads TGTACCAGCAGCGATCGGGCCAATGTCCTGACTTTC. The chain joins TRBV5-6 to TRBJ2-6; D is undetermined. The CDR3 covers 12 residues. Germline V lookup: CDR1 SGHDT, CDR2 YYEEEE.

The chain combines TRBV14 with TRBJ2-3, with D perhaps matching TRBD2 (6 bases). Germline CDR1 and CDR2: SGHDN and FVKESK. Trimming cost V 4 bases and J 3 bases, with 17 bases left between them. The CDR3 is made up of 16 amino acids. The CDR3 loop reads CASSRVPGVVTDTQYF. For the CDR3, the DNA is TGTGCCAGCAGCCGAGTCCCGGGAGTCGTTACAGATACGCAGTATTTT.

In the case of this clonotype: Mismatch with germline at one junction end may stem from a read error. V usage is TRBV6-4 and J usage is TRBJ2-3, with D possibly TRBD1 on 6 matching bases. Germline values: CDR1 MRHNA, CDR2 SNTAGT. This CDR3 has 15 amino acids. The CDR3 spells CASSDARTDIDTQYF. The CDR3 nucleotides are TGTGCCAGCAGTGACGCGAGGACAGACATCGATACACAGTATTTT.

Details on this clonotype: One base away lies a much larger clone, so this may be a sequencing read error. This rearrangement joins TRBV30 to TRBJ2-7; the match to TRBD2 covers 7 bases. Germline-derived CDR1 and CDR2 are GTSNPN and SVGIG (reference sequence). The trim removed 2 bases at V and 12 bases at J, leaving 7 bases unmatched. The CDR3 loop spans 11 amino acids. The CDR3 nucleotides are TGTGCCTGGAGTTGGGAGGGGATGACGTACTTC. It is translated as CAWSWEGMTYF.

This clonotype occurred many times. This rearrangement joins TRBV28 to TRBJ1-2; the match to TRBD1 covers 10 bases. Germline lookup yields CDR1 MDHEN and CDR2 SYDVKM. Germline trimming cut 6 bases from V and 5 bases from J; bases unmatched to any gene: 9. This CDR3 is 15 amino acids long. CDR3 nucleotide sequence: TGTGCCAGCAGCGCCCCCGGGACAGGGGAATATGGCTACACCTTC. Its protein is CASSAPGTGEYGYTF.

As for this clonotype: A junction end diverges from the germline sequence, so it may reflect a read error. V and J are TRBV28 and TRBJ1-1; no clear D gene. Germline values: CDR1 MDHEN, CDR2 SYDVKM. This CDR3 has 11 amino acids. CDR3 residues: CASSLSTEAFF. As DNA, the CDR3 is TGTGCAAGCAGTTTAAGCACTGAAGCTTTCTTT.

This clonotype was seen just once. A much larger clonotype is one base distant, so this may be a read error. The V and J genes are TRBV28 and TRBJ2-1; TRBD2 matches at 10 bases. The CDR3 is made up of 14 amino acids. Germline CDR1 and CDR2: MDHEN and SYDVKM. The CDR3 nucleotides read TGTGCCAGCAGTTTTAGCGGGAGGAATAGTCAGCAGTTGTTC. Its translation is CASSFSGRNSQQLF. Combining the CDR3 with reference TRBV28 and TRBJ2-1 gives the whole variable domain DVKVTQSSRYLVKRTGEKVFLECVQDMDHENMFWYRQDPGLGLRLIYFSYDVKMKEKGDIPEGYSVSREKKERFSLILESASTNQTSMYLCASSFSGRNSQQLFGPGTRLTVL.

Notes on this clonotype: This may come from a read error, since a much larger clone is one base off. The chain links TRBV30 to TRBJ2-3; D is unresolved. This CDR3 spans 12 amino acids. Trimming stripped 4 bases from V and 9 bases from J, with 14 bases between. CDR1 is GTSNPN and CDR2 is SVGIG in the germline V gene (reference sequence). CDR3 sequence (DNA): TGTGCCTGGAAACACCCCTTAGTGACGCAGTATTTT. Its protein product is CAWKHPLVTQYF.

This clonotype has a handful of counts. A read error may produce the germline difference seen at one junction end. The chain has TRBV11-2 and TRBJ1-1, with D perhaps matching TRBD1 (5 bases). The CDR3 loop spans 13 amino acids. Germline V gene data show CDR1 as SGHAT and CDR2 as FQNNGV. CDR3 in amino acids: CASSLGASTEAIF. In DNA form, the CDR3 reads TGTGCTAGCAGCTTAGGGGCGAGCACTGAAGCTATCTTT.

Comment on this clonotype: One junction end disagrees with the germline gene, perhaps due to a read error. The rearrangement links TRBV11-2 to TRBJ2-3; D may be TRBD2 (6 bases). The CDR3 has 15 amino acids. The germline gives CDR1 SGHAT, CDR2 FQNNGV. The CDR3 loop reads CASGPSATSTDTQYF. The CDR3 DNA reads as TGTGCCAGCGGGCCCTCTGCAACTAGCACTGATACGCAGTATTTT.

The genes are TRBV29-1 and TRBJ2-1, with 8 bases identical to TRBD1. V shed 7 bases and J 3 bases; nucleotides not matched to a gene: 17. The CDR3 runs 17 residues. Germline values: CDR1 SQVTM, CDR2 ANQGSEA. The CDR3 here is CSARRLEGQAFYNEQFF. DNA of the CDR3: TGCAGCGCCCGTCGGTTGGAGGGACAGGCTTTCTACAATGAGCAGTTCTTC.

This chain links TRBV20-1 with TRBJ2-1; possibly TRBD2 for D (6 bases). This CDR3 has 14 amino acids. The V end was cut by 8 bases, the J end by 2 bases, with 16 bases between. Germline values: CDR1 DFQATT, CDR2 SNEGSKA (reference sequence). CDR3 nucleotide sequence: TGCAGTCGTTCGGGCGGAGGGGCCTACAATGAGCAGTTCTTC. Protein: CSRSGGGAYNEQFF.

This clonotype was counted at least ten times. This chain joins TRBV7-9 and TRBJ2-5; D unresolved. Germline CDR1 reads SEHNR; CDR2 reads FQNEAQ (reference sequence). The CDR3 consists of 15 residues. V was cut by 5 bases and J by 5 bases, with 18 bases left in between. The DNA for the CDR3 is TGTGCCAGCAGCCCCCGAAGCCAAGCGTTTGAGACCCAGTACTTC. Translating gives CASSPRSQAFETQYF.

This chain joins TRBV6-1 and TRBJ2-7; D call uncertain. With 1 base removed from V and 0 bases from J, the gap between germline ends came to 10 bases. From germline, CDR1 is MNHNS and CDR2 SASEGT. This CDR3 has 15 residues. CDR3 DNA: TGTGCCAGCAGTGAAGATCCAGGCCCCTCCTACGAGCAGTACTTC. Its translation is CASSEDPGPSYEQYF.